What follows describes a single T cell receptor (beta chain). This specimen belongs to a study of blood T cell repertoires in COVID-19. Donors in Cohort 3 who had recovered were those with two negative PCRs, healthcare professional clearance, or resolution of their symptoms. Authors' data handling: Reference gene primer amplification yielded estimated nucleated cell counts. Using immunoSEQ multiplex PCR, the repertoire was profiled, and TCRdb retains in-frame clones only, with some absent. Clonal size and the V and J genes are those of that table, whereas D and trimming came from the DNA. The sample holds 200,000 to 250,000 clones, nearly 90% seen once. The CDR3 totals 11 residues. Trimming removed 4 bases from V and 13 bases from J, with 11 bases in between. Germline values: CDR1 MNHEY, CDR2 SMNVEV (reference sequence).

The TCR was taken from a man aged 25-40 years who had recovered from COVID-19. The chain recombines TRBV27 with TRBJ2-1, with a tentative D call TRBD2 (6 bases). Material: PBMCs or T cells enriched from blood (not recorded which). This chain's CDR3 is CASSSAGVQFF. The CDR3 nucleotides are TGTGCCAGCAGTTCAGCGGGTGTTCAGTTCTTC.